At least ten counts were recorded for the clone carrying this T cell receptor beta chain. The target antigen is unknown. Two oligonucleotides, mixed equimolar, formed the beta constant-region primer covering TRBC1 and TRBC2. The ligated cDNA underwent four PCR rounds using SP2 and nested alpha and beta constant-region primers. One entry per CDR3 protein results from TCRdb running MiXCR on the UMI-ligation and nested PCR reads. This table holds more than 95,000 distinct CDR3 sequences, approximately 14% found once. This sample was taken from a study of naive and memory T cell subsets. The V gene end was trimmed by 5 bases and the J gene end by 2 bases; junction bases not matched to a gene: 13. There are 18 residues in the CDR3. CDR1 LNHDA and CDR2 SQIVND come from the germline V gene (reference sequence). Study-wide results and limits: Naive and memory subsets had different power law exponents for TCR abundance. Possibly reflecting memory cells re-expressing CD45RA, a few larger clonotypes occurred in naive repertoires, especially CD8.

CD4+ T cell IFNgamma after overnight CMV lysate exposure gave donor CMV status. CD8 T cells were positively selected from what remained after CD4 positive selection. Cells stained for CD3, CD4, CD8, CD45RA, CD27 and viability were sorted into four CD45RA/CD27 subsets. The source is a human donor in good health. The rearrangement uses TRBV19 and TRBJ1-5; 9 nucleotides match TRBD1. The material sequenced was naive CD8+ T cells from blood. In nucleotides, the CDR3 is TGTGCCAGTAGTCCTCGAGACACCACAGGGGGCCGCAATCAGCCCCAGCATTTT. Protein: CASSPRDTTGGRNQPQHF.